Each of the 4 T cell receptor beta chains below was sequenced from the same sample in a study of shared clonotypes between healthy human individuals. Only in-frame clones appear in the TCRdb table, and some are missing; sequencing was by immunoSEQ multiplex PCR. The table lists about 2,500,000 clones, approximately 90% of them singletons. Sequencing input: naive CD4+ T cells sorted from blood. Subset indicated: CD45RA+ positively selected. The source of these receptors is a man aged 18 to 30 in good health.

The CDR3 reads CASGSRTGANVLTF. DNA for the CDR3: TGTGCCAGCGGGAGTAGGACTGGGGCCAACGTCCTGACTTTC. The chain joins TRBV28 to TRBJ2-6; possible D gene TRBD2, 5 bases. V lost 8 bases and J 2 bases, leaving 10 bases between the germline ends. In germline, CDR1 is MDHEN, CDR2 SYDVKM. CDR3 length equals 14 residues.

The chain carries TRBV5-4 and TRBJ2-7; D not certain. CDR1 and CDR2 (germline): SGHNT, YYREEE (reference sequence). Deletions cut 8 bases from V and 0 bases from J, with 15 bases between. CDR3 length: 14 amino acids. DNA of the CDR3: TGTGCCAGGGCTTCGGACCCGAGCTCCTACGAGCAGTACTTC. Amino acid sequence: CARASDPSSYEQYF.

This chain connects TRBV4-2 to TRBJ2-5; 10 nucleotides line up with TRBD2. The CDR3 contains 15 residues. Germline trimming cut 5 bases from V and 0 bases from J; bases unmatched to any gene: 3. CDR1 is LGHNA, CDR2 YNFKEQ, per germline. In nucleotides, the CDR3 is TGTGCCAGCAGCAGGCTAGCGGGGGACCAAGAGACCCAGTACTTC. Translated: CASSRLAGDQETQYF.

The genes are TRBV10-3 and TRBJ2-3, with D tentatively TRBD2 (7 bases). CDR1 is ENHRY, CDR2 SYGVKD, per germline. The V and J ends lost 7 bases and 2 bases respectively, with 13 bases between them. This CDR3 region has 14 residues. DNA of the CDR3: TGTGCCATCACCCGGGGGGCTTCCACAGATACGCAGTATTTT. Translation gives CAITRGASTDTQYF.